These 25 T cell receptor beta chains were sequenced from one sample in a study of blood T cell repertoires in COVID-19. The table came from immunoSEQ multiplex PCR; TCRdb's copy has only in-frame clones and leaves some out. The sample records about 310,000 clones, around 89% being singletons. Specimen: peripheral blood. These receptors were taken from a woman aged 40 to 50 with COVID-19, enrolled during active disease.

This rearrangement joins TRBV9 to TRBJ2-7, with D perhaps matching TRBD2 (6 bases). This CDR3 comprises 13 residues. Germline V CDR1 and CDR2: SGDLS, YYNGEE. The V gene lost 1 base and the J gene lost 6 bases, with 11 bases spanning the gap. As DNA, the CDR3 is TGTGCCAGCAGCGTACGACGGGAGTCCGAGCAGTACTTC. Translating it yields CASSVRRESEQYF.

CDR3 DNA: TGTGCCAGCAGCCCTTGGACTAGCGGGGCTTCCCGAGGGGAGCAGTACTTC. Protein product: CASSPWTSGASRGEQYF. The rearrangement uses TRBV7-2 and TRBJ2-7, with 12 bases aligning to TRBD2. Germline-derived CDR1 and CDR2 are SGHTA and FQGNSA. The CDR3 consists of 17 residues. The junction had 15 bases not matched to a gene; V was cut back by 5 bases and J by 7 bases. The variable domain in full, completed from reference TRBV7-2 and TRBJ2-7, reads GAGVSQSPSNKVTEKGKDVELRCDPISGHTALYWYRQSLGQGLEFLIYFQGNSAPDKSGLPSDRFSAERTGGSVSTLTIQRTQQEDSAVYLCASSPWTSGASRGEQYFGPGTRLTVT.

In the case of this clone: This CDR3 is also generated by other DNA sequences in the sample. The chain carries TRBV5-1 and TRBJ2-7; TRBD2 aligns across 10 bases. This CDR3 has 14 residues. Germline CDR1 is SGHRS and CDR2 is YFSETQ. The V and J ends lost 3 bases and 2 bases, in that order; junction bases with no gene match: 2. CDR3 region: CASSSSGGAYEQYF. CDR3 DNA sequence: TGCGCCAGCAGCTCAAGCGGGGGGGCCTACGAGCAGTACTTC.

The chain couples TRBV6-5 to TRBJ2-7; 10 bases fit TRBD2. Germline CDR1 MNHEY, CDR2 SVGAGI. V lost 6 bases and J lost 5; bases outside the gene matches: 4. This CDR3 comprises 13 residues. DNA of the CDR3: TGTGCCAGCAGGGCTAGCGGGAGCCACGAGCAGTACTTC. This codes for CASRASGSHEQYF.

The V and J genes are TRBV6-5 and TRBJ2-7, with TRBD2 identical over 8 bases. Trimming at V came to 7 bases and at J to 6 bases, leaving 8 bases not matched to a gene. Germline-derived CDR1 and CDR2 are MNHEY and SVGAGI. This CDR3 has 13 residues. The CDR3 loop reads CASTRGGVGEQYF. As DNA, the CDR3 is TGTGCCAGCACCCGGGGGGGTGTTGGCGAGCAGTACTTC.

This chain connects TRBV6-6 to TRBJ1-5, with 7 bases identical to TRBD1. The CDR3 runs 16 residues. V trimming: 4 bases; J trimming: 0 bases; junction bases outside the gene matches: 6. The germline V gene has CDR1 MNHNY and CDR2 SVGAGI (reference sequence). CDR3 protein: CASSSGTENSNQPQHF. In DNA, the CDR3 is TGTGCCAGCAGTTCCGGGACAGAGAATAGCAATCAGCCCCAGCATTTT.

The chain uses TRBV10-3 and TRBJ2-2, with TRBD1 matching over 11 bases. In germline, CDR1 is ENHRY, CDR2 SYGVKD. The CDR3 runs 16 residues. Trimming removed 3 bases from V and 8 bases from J; junction bases left unmatched: 8. This CDR3 reads CAISDIGTGGMGELFF. In nucleotides, the CDR3 is TGTGCCATCAGTGATATTGGGACAGGGGGAATGGGGGAGCTGTTTTTT.

The chain recombines TRBV12-3 or TRBV12-4 with TRBJ1-2; 7 bases align to TRBD1. Germline trimming cut 5 bases from V and 6 bases from J; bases unmatched to any gene: 3. The CDR3 covers 12 residues. This CDR3 reads CASSRQGDGYTF. The CDR3 DNA reads TGTGCCAGCAGTCGGCAGGGGGATGGCTACACCTTC.

Worth noting for this clone: Other DNA sequences in the same sample also yield this CDR3. The chain links TRBV27 to TRBJ1-2; 7 bases map to TRBD1. Germline lookup yields CDR1 MNHEY and CDR2 SMNVEV (reference sequence). Trimming took 3 bases from V and 4 from J; bases not matched to a gene: 5. The CDR3 loop spans 14 amino acids. For the CDR3, the DNA is TGTGCCAGCAGTTTCCGACAGGGCTCCTATGGCTACACCTTC. Protein sequence: CASSFRQGSYGYTF.

The chain recombines TRBV11-1 with TRBJ1-4; 7 bases match TRBD1. Germline CDR1 is SGHAT and CDR2 is FQDESV (reference sequence). J was trimmed by 8 bases and V by 5 bases; bases with no gene match: 8. The CDR3 has 14 amino acids. CDR3 region: CASSPGQVVEKLFF. CDR3 DNA: TGTGCCAGCAGCCCCGGACAGGTTGTGGAAAAACTGTTTTTT.

The count of this clone is one. The chain uses TRBV10-3 and TRBJ2-5; TRBD2 agrees at 12 bases. Germline V CDR1 and CDR2: ENHRY, SYGVKD. CDR3 size: 16 residues. V shed 2 bases and J 2 bases; nucleotides not matched to a gene: 3. CDR3 sequence: CAISERLAGGQETQYF. Here the CDR3 DNA reads TGTGCCATCAGTGAGAGGCTAGCGGGAGGGCAAGAGACCCAGTACTTC.

The chain links TRBV4-3 to TRBJ2-7, with 10 bases matching TRBD1. Looked up from germline, CDR1 is LGHNA and CDR2 is YSLEER. This CDR3 region has 16 residues. J was trimmed by 2 bases and V by 0 bases; bases with no gene match: 4. The CDR3 bases are TGCGCCAGCAGCCAAGATTTGGGACAGGGGACCTACGAGCAGTACTTC. Translated: CASSQDLGQGTYEQYF.

This CDR3 reads CASRPDRGNNSPLHF. Here the CDR3 DNA reads TGTGCCAGCAGGCCTGACAGGGGAAATAATTCACCCCTCCACTTT. The gene calls are TRBV6-6 and TRBJ1-6; 8 bases map to TRBD1. Germline CDR1 MNHNY, CDR2 SVGAGI (reference sequence). J was trimmed by 5 bases and V by 6 bases; bases with no gene match: 6. The CDR3 loop spans 15 amino acids.

The chain carries TRBV5-1 and TRBJ2-1; D is unresolved. The CDR3 length is 14 residues. The germline V and J ends were trimmed by 5 bases and 8 bases, with 17 bases remaining between them. The germline V gene has CDR1 SGHRS and CDR2 YFSETQ. The CDR3 DNA sequence: TGCGCCAGCAGGGCTAGTGCCTCTGTGGATGAGCAGTTCTTC. It encodes CASRASASVDEQFF.

The chain recombines TRBV9 with TRBJ1-1; TRBD1 is a possible D gene (5 bases). V was shortened by 3 bases and J by 0 bases, with 12 bases between the two germline ends. In germline, CDR1 is SGDLS, CDR2 YYNGEE. The CDR3 contains 15 residues. The CDR3 protein is CASSALQVMNTEAFF. CDR3 bases: TGTGCCAGCAGCGCCTTACAGGTTATGAACACTGAAGCTTTCTTT. The full variable domain, completed using reference TRBV9 and TRBJ1-1, is DSGVTQTPKHLITATGQRVTLRCSPRSGDLSVYWYQQSLDQGLQFLIQYYNGEERAKGNILERFSAQQFPDLHSELNLSSLELGDSALYFCASSALQVMNTEAFFGQGTRLTVV.

The genes are TRBV3-1 (or the pseudogene TRBV3-2) and TRBJ1-5, with D unclear. Between the trimmed V and J ends, which lost 0 bases and 7 bases, there was a span of 10 bases. Germline CDR1 and CDR2: LGHDT and YNNKEL (reference sequence). The CDR3 covers 14 residues. The CDR3, as DNA: TGTGCCAGCAGCCAAGATATGGCGGGACAGCCCCAGCATTTT. Its protein product is CASSQDMAGQPQHF.

The chain carries TRBV7-8 and TRBJ1-3, with 7 bases aligning to TRBD1. V lost 2 bases to trimming and J lost 2 bases; unmatched junction nucleotides: 3. This CDR3 has 15 residues. CDR1 SGHVS and CDR2 FQNEAQ come from the germline V gene. The CDR3 region is CASSLTDRAGNTIYF. The DNA of the CDR3 is TGTGCCAGCAGCTTAACCGACAGGGCTGGAAACACCATATATTTT.

V gene TRBV7-3 combines with J gene TRBJ2-2, with D perhaps TRBD1 (6 bases). Germline CDR1 reads SGHTA; CDR2 reads FQGTGA. V was cut by 7 bases and J by 2 bases, with 11 bases left in between. The length of the CDR3 is 14 residues. The CDR3 DNA is TGTGCCAGCACCAGGACAGTAAACACCGGGGAGCTGTTTTTT. Its protein product is CASTRTVNTGELFF.

The gene calls are TRBV19 and TRBJ1-5; no clear D. V lost 10 bases and J lost 0, with 10 bases in between. The germline V gene has CDR1 LNHDA and CDR2 SQIVND (reference sequence). The CDR3 is 13 residues long. The CDR3 loop is CATKSGSNQPQHF. In nucleotides, the CDR3 is TGTGCCACCAAGTCGGGTAGCAATCAGCCCCAGCATTTT.

This chain connects TRBV6-5 to TRBJ1-3; D ambiguous. The CDR3 extends over 15 amino acids. Trimming took off 0 bases at V and 1 base at J, with 7 bases between the two ends. Germline loops: CDR1 MNHEY, CDR2 SVGAGI. The DNA of the CDR3 is TGTGCCAGCAGTTACTCAGCCGATTCTGGAAACACCATATATTTT. This encodes CASSYSADSGNTIYF.

This clone has just one count. The rearrangement links TRBV27 to TRBJ1-2; D gene uncertain. V shed 7 bases and J shed 1 base, with 7 bases lying between them. The CDR3 runs 12 residues. Per the germline V gene, CDR1 is MNHEY and CDR2 is SMNVEV (reference sequence). The chain's CDR3 is CASMAGNYGYTF. The CDR3 bases are TGTGCCAGCATGGCAGGTAACTATGGCTACACCTTC.

The rearrangement uses TRBV5-4 and TRBJ2-7, with 7 bases aligning to TRBD1. The junction had 6 bases not matched to a gene; V was cut back by 4 bases and J by 2 bases. Per the germline V gene, CDR1 is SGHNT and CDR2 is YYREEE (reference sequence). The CDR3 totals 14 residues. The CDR3 is CASSRSGTAYEQYF. CDR3 DNA: TGTGCCAGCAGCCGATCTGGGACAGCCTACGAGCAGTACTTC.

This rearrangement joins TRBV6-2 or TRBV6-3 to TRBJ2-2; 11 positions match TRBD2. From germline, CDR1 is MNHEY and CDR2 SVGEGT. The CDR3 is made up of 16 amino acids. V lost 2 bases, J lost 4 bases, and 3 bases stayed unmatched. CDR3 nucleotide sequence: TGTGCCAGCAGTTACGGACTAGCGGGTTCCACCGGGGAGCTGTTTTTT. It is translated as CASSYGLAGSTGELFF.

The V and J genes are TRBV27 and TRBJ2-2; TRBD1 matches 8 bases. Germline loops: CDR1 MNHEY, CDR2 SMNVEV (reference sequence). The CDR3 consists of 14 residues. The ends lost 7 bases at V and 7 bases at J; junction bases unmatched: 8. CDR3 loop: CASKDRVNGGELFF. The DNA of the CDR3 is TGTGCCAGCAAGGACAGGGTCAACGGCGGGGAGCTGTTTTTT.

The chain joins TRBV27 to TRBJ2-1; D remains ambiguous. There are 13 residues in the CDR3. Trimming shortened V by 6 bases and J by 5 bases, and 11 bases separated the two germline ends. From germline, CDR1 is MNHEY and CDR2 SMNVEV (reference sequence). CDR3 amino acids: CASRFGPNNEQFF. The CDR3 region has the DNA TGTGCCAGCAGATTTGGCCCGAACAATGAGCAGTTCTTC.